This TCR beta chain stems from a study of shared clonotypes between healthy human individuals. Overall study context: Three plates were used per donor for CD4 naive, three for CD4 memory, two for CD8 naive and one for CD8 memory.

A word on this clone: Its antigen is not known.

The germline CDR1 and CDR2 sequences are LNHNV and YYDKDF (reference sequence). Trimming removed 1 base from V and 3 bases from J, with 10 bases in between. This CDR3 is built from 14 residues. Study conclusions and caveats: Large sequencing depth failed to make sorted-subset sequencing complete, rarefaction showed.

In the original analysis: Sequence data from immunoSEQ were junction-only and lacked quality scores; consequently, filtering differed. The method was immunoSEQ multiplex PCR; TCRdb's version includes in-frame clones alone and lacks a portion of them. D and trimming were read from the DNA, whereas the V and J calls and clone size are those reported in that table. Of more than 550,000 clones listed, around 70% are singletons. Division of CD4+ cells produced a CD45RA+ naive subset and a CD45RA-negative memory subset. The sequence derives from a woman aged 25 to 39 in good health. Sequencing used memory CD4+ T cells sorted from blood. Described subset: CD45RA-negative fraction. The gene calls are TRBV15 and TRBJ2-7; tentative D call: TRBD1 (7 bases). For the CDR3, the DNA is TGTGCCACCAGCAGAGGGGGGGACAGCTACGAGCAGTACTTC. Translating gives CATSRGGDSYEQYF.